This TCR beta chain originates from a study of CD8 T cells in ankylosing spondylitis. Study results and limitations: Significant enrichment of disease-linked clones was reported in matched ankylosing spondylitis synovial fluid. There was a TCR beta motif, made of several highly homologous variants, that appeared characteristic of ankylosing spondylitis blood. A CD8+ phenotype characterized the disease-linked clones, which were relatively rare in peripheral blood. Earlier work had already found some motif variants in reactive arthritis synovial fluid and blood.

The CDR3 is 16 residues long. V was pared by 2 bases and J by 6 bases, with 10 bases of the junction left unmatched. Quantitative barcoded 5'-RACE was used to prepare TCR beta libraries. TCRdb called the 5' RACE reads again in MiXCR, with one record for every CDR3 protein. Among fewer than 450,000 distinct CDR3 sequences, roughly 18% were seen once, and the ten largest hold around 0.92%. As to this clonotype: Its specificity is not known.

The TCR originated in a male donor with ankylosing spondylitis. V is TRBV12-3 or TRBV12-4 and J is TRBJ2-1; TRBD2 agrees at 7 bases. The sample was blood, either unsorted or a sorted T cell fraction (not recorded which). Written as DNA, the CDR3 is TGTGCCAGCAGTTTACATTCCGGACTAGGAGGCAATGAGCAGTTCTTC. It translates to CASSLHSGLGGNEQFF.